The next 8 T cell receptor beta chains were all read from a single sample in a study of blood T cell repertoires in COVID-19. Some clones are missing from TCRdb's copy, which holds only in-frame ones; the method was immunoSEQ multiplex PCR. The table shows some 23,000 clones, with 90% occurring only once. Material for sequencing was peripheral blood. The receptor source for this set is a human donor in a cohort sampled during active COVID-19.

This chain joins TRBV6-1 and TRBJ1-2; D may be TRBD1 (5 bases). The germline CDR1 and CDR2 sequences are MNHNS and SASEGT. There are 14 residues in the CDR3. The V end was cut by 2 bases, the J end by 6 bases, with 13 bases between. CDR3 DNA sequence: TGTGCCAGCAGTGAAAGGCAGGGCGCGAATGGCTACACCTTC. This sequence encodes CASSERQGANGYTF.

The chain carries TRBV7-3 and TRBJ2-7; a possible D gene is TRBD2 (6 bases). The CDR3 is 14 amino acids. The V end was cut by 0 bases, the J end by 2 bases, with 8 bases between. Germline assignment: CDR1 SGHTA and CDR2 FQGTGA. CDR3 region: CASSLTGGTYEQYF. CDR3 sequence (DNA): TGTGCCAGCAGCTTAACGGGGGGAACCTACGAGCAGTACTTC.

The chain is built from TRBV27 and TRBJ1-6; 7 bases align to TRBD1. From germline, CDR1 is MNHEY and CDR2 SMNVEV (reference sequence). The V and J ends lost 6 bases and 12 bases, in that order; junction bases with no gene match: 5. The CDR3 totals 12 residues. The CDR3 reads CASRQGMRPLHF. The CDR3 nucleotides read TGTGCCAGCAGACAGGGGATGAGACCCCTCCACTTT.

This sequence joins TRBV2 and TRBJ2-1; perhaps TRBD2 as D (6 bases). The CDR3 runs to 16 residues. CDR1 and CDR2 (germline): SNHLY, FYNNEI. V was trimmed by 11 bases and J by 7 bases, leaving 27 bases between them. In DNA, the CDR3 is TGTGCCTCTCCCGGGGGAGCAGGACAATGGGTTAATGAGCAGTTCTTC. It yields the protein CASPGGAGQWVNEQFF.

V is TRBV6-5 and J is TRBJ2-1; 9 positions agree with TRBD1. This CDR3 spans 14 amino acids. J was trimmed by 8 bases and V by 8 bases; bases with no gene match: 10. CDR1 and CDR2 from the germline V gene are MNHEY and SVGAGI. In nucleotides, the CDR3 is TGTGCCAGCGGGCGGGGACAGGGCTCCCATGAGCAGTTCTTC. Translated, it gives CASGRGQGSHEQFF.

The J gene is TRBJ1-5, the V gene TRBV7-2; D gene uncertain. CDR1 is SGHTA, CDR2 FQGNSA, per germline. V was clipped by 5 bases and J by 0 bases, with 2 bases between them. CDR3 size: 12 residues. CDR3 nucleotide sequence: TGTGCCAGCAGCCGTAGCAATCAGCCCCAGCATTTT. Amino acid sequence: CASSRSNQPQHF.

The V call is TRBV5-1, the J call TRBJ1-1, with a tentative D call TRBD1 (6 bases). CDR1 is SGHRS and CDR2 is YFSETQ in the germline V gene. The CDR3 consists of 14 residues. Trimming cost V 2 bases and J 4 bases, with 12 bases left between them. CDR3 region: CASSLILGGTEAFF. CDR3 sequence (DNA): TGCGCCAGCAGCTTAATTCTAGGGGGCACTGAAGCTTTCTTT.

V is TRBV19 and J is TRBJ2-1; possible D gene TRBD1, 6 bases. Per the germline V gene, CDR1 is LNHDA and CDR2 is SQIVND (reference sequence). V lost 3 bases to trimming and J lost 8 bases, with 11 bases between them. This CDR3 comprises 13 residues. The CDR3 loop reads CASSMARGDEQFF. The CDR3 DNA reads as TGTGCCAGTAGTATGGCCAGGGGCGATGAGCAGTTCTTC.